Following are 13 T cell receptor beta chains from one sample sequenced in a study of cytomegalovirus exposure and HLA in healthy donors. Measured with immunoSEQ multiplex PCR; TCRdb has only the in-frame clones, and not every one. The sample gives 110,000 or so clones, approximately 94% of which show up once; 0.67% is in the top ten. Sequenced: PBMCs. All receptors derive from a woman younger than 30 in good health and CMV-seronegative.

The chain joins TRBV5-5 to TRBJ2-3; 11 nucleotides agree with TRBD2. Germline CDR1 reads SGHKS; CDR2 reads YYEKEE (reference sequence). V trimming: 7 bases; J trimming: 1 base; junction bases outside the gene matches: 8. The CDR3 has 16 amino acids. The CDR3 region is CASSHLGLAGTDTQYF. CDR3 coding DNA: TGTGCCAGCTCCCACCTGGGACTAGCGGGCACAGATACGCAGTATTTT.

The chain carries TRBV5-1 and TRBJ1-1; D is perhaps TRBD1 (6 bases). The CDR3 extends over 14 amino acids. Germline loops: CDR1 SGHRS, CDR2 YFSETQ. The V end was cut by 2 bases, the J end by 1 base, with 9 bases between. The CDR3 loop reads CASSLGQPNTEAFF. CDR3 DNA: TGCGCCAGCAGCTTAGGACAGCCGAACACTGAAGCTTTCTTT.

The rearrangement joins TRBV10-3 to TRBJ2-7; TRBD2 matches at 10 bases. CDR3 length: 14 residues. Germline CDR1 and CDR2: ENHRY and SYGVKD. Losses at the gene ends were 6 bases for V and 0 bases for J; bases not matched to a gene: 2. CDR3 loop: CAIRLAGSSYEQYF. CDR3 coding DNA: TGTGCCATCAGACTAGCGGGGAGCTCCTACGAGCAGTACTTC.

This clone was seen once. The chain has TRBV18 and TRBJ2-2; 9 bases match TRBD1. J gave up 5 bases and V 5 bases, and 6 bases lay outside the gene matches. The CDR3 has 15 residues. Per germline, CDR1 KGHSH and CDR2 LQKENI. The CDR3 DNA reads as TGTGCCAGCTCAACCGGACAGGGGTTAACCGGGGAGCTGTTTTTT. Translating it yields CASSTGQGLTGELFF.

The chain has TRBV28 and TRBJ2-4, with a weak D call TRBD2 (5 bases). The CDR3 length is 16 residues. CDR1 and CDR2 from the germline V gene are MDHEN and SYDVKM. V was trimmed by 5 bases and J by 1 base, leaving 15 bases between them. CDR3 residues: CASSLEDRGAKNIQYF. The CDR3 nucleotides read TGTGCCAGCAGTCTCGAAGACCGAGGGGCCAAAAACATTCAGTACTTC.

This clone turned up a few times. The rearrangement joins TRBV14 to TRBJ1-5; D not resolved. Trimming stripped 4 bases from V and 3 bases from J, with 7 bases between. The CDR3 loop spans 13 amino acids. Germline V gives CDR1 SGHDN, CDR2 FVKESK. CDR3: CASSPGDNQPQHF. The CDR3 DNA reads TGTGCCAGCAGCCCGGGTGACAATCAGCCCCAGCATTTT. Drawing the rest from reference TRBV14 and TRBJ1-5, the complete variable domain is EAGVTQFPSHSVIEKGQTVTLRCDPISGHDNLYWYRRVMGKEIKFLLHFVKESKQDESGMPNNRFLAERTGGTYSTLKVQPAELEDSGVYFCASSPGDNQPQHFGDGTRLSIL.

The V gene is TRBV7-9, the J gene TRBJ1-4, with 10 positions matching TRBD1. Germline V gives CDR1 SEHNR, CDR2 FQNEAQ (reference sequence). This CDR3 has 14 residues. V shed 4 bases, J shed 7 bases, and the junction held 3 bases outside the gene matches. The CDR3 reads CASSSTGGGEKLFF. The CDR3 DNA reads as TGTGCCAGCAGCTCGACAGGGGGCGGTGAAAAACTGTTTTTT.

V and J are TRBV30 and TRBJ2-7; TRBD1 is a possible D gene (5 bases). The germline V and J ends were trimmed by 4 bases and 3 bases, with 7 bases remaining between them. Per the germline V gene, CDR1 is GTSNPN and CDR2 is SVGIG (reference sequence). CDR3 length: 11 residues. The CDR3 DNA reads as TGTGCCTGGACACAGGACTACGAGCAGTACTTC. As protein: CAWTQDYEQYF. The variable domain in full, completed from reference TRBV30 and TRBJ2-7, reads SQTIHQWPATLVQPVGSPLSLECTVEGTSNPNLYWYRQAAGRGLQLLFYSVGIGQISSEVPQNLSASRPQDRQFILSSKKLLLSDSGFYLCAWTQDYEQYFGPGTRLTVT.

The chain is built from TRBV19 and TRBJ1-5; D uncertain. CDR1 is LNHDA, CDR2 SQIVND, per germline (reference sequence). The CDR3 covers 13 residues. V lost 5 bases and J lost 3, with 8 bases in between. In nucleotides, the CDR3 is TGTGCCAGTAGTCAACAGTACAATCAGCCCCAGCATTTT. This sequence encodes CASSQQYNQPQHF.

Only a few counts were recorded for this clone. The rearrangement uses TRBV19 and TRBJ2-1, with 8 positions matching TRBD2. The CDR3 is 14 amino acids. Unmatched junction bases numbered 9, after V lost 4 bases and J lost 10 bases. Germline V CDR1 and CDR2: LNHDA, SQIVND (reference sequence). The DNA of the CDR3 is TGTGCCAGTAGTACGGGGGGGACCAGAGGGGAGCAGTTCTTC. Its translation: CASSTGGTRGEQFF.

This clone was counted once. The chain is built from TRBV7-2 and TRBJ2-3; no definite D call. Germline values: CDR1 SGHTA, CDR2 FQGNSA. Trimming took off 0 bases at V and 2 bases at J, with 6 bases between the two ends. The CDR3 is 14 amino acids. In DNA, the CDR3 is TGTGCCAGCAGCTTAGCTTCACACACAGATACGCAGTATTTT. This codes for CASSLASHTDTQYF.

The V and J genes are TRBV6-6 and TRBJ2-5; 12 nucleotides align to TRBD2. The J call is doubtful: the DNA matches TRBJ2-7 better. There are 16 residues in the CDR3. CDR1 and CDR2 from the germline V gene are MNHNY and SVGAGI (reference sequence). The CDR3 spells CASSKTSGGASYEQYF. In DNA, the CDR3 is TGTGCCAGCAGTAAGACTAGCGGGGGCGCGTCCTACGAGCAGTACTTC.

This chain links TRBV5-4 with TRBJ1-1; no definite D call. The V end was cut by 0 bases, the J end by 2 bases, with 8 bases between. From germline, CDR1 is SGHNT and CDR2 YYREEE (reference sequence). This CDR3 is 14 amino acids long. The CDR3 nucleotides read TGTGCCAGCAGCTTGGTCGCCACAAACACTGAAGCTTTCTTT. As protein: CASSLVATNTEAFF. The variable domain in full, with the rest retrieved from reference TRBV5-4 and TRBJ1-1, is ETGVTQSPTHLIKTRGQQVTLRCSSQSGHNTVSWYQQALGQGPQFIFQYYREEENGRGNFPPRFSGLQFPNYSSELNVNALELDDSALYLCASSLVATNTEAFFGQGTRLTVV.